The rows below give T cell receptor beta chains drawn from one sample of a study of blood T cells in healthy people across ages. TCRdb recomputed calls from the 5' RACE reads with MiXCR, one row per CDR3 protein. The sample has about 1.8 million distinct CDR3 sequences, about 50% seen once. Sequencing was done on a sample of blood. These receptors were taken from a woman between 40 and 50 years old in good health. CDR3s leave out the opening cysteine and the closing phenylalanine or tryptophan. The order of the fields is V gene, CDR3 protein.

v_gene: TRBV11-2
CDR3aa: ASSLRLACSYNEQF

v_gene: TRBV29-1
CDR3aa: SVEWPGTYEQY

v_gene: TRBV7-2
CDR3aa: ASSLRDADYGYT

v_gene: TRBV6-5
CDR3aa: ASSDTGGGIQY

v_gene: TRBV3-1
CDR3aa: ASSQDRGQGDGYT

v_gene: TRBV13
CDR3aa: ASSVDWGGYEQY

v_gene: TRBV15
CDR3aa: ATSRDYVRAF

v_gene: TRBV11-2
CDR3aa: ASSSGQLMAYEQY

v_gene: TRBV20-1
CDR3aa: SARESGGAQETQY

v_gene: TRBV4-3
CDR3aa: ASSQGTSGAKEYEQY

v_gene: TRBV20-1
CDR3aa: SARYNTDEQF

v_gene: TRBV5-5
CDR3aa: ASSFGRWEQY

v_gene: TRBV13
CDR3aa: ASSGVQGNEQF

v_gene: TRBV4-1
CDR3aa: ASSQVVGKETQY

v_gene: TRBV7-2
CDR3aa: ASRETGWGNNEQF

v_gene: TRBV7-2
CDR3aa: ASSLSPDGYGYT

v_gene: TRBV6-5
CDR3aa: ASSFAGTGAEPPRAKNIQY

v_gene: TRBV4-1
CDR3aa: ASSQEQGQPQH

v_gene: TRBV29-1
CDR3aa: SVEKGPGSYNEQF

v_gene: TRBV24-1
CDR3aa: ATGQGVGLQY

v_gene: TRBV20-1
CDR3aa: SPFRDLRYT

v_gene: TRBV6-6
CDR3aa: ASRPTGVPYQPQH

v_gene: TRBV28
CDR3aa: ASSSTRQGYYGYT

v_gene: TRBV4-1
CDR3aa: ASSQDALNSPLH

v_gene: TRBV9
CDR3aa: AGSVAVAGPTF

v_gene: TRBV10-3
CDR3aa: AALGDREYSYT

v_gene: TRBV7-2
CDR3aa: ASSPGGAGPPIWGQNIQY

v_gene: TRBV7-2
CDR3aa: ASSLDWGSYNEQF

v_gene: TRBV6-1
CDR3aa: ASIPTGDLRSPLH

v_gene: TRBV7-2
CDR3aa: ASSHYWEPSYGYT

v_gene: TRBV7-8
CDR3aa: ASSFIAVSSYNEQF

v_gene: TRBV7-8
CDR3aa: ASSLQYSGGGYNSPLH

v_gene: TRBV7-9
CDR3aa: ASSSSGTSGNNEQF

v_gene: TRBV2
CDR3aa: ASSEVGWISEQF

v_gene: TRBV27
CDR3aa: ASSYWTGGSYEQY

v_gene: TRBV11-2
CDR3aa: ASSSQLTGNQETQY

v_gene: TRBV12-3/TRBV12-4
CDR3aa: ASSLGQPEQF

v_gene: TRBV9
CDR3aa: ASSAQGGDITDTQY

v_gene: TRBV20-1
CDR3aa: SARNRGSIQY

v_gene: TRBV7-9
CDR3aa: ASSLGPPGQEAYGYT

v_gene: TRBV15
CDR3aa: ATNTDKSEAF

v_gene: TRBV27
CDR3aa: ASSPPGVAKNIQY

v_gene: TRBV2
CDR3aa: ASSDLTYNEQY

v_gene: TRBV5-1
CDR3aa: ASSRLAGESEQF

v_gene: TRBV28
CDR3aa: ASSSMKQVGDTQY

v_gene: TRBV29-1
CDR3aa: SVEDRYEQY

v_gene: TRBV12-3/TRBV12-4
CDR3aa: ASSFNKGGTQAYEQY

v_gene: TRBV29-1
CDR3aa: SVPPTTGLSYNEQF

v_gene: TRBV20-1
CDR3aa: SAEDRAYNEQF

v_gene: TRBV29-1
CDR3aa: SAYGAGYEQY

v_gene: TRBV7-3
CDR3aa: ASSLRGGGQANTEAF

v_gene: TRBV20-1
CDR3aa: SATLAGGQETQY

v_gene: TRBV28
CDR3aa: ASIRGGGRKQY